This is a list of T cell receptor beta chains from one sample in a study of T cell responses to AZD1222 COVID-19 vaccine. The assay was immunoSEQ multiplex PCR, and TCRdb's table has in-frame clones only and misses some. The data hold fewer than 200,000 clones, with around nine tenths observed a single time. The material sequenced was peripheral blood, taken on day 0 of AZD1222 vaccination. Source of these receptors: an adult in good health. The conserved cysteine and the conserved F or W are not part of the CDR3 here. The D gene is left open where the match is weak. The listing skips clone size in some rows; elsewhere it reads once, few, many or a size class.

j_call d_call v_call clone_size cdr3_aa
TRBJ1-1 - TRBV10-1 - ASSEGGSTNTEAF
TRBJ2-3 - TRBV18 - ASSPESTDTQY
TRBJ2-2 - TRBV19 - ASSITGREGGELF
TRBJ2-1 - TRBV5-4 - ASSLAGTHNEQF
TRBJ2-7 TRBD2 TRBV18 - ASSPTSGTDEQY
TRBJ1-2 - TRBV30 - AWSVPTDLYGYT
TRBJ1-4 TRBD1 TRBV19 - ASSSDRVEKLF
TRBJ1-2 - TRBV18 - ASSPPRRGGYT
TRBJ2-5 TRBD1 TRBV5-4 once ASRSTGTGVQETQY
TRBJ1-2 TRBD1 TRBV7-9 once ASSRDSYGYT
TRBJ1-2 - TRBV7-2 - ASSLEYGRTNGYT
TRBJ1-2 TRBD1 TRBV7-9 - ASSGPSGQGTFGYT
TRBJ2-1 TRBD2 TRBV19 - ASTPRGTSGPSYNEQF
TRBJ1-5 - TRBV6-5 - ASSLRGQPQH
TRBJ2-7 TRBD2 TRBV27 - ASGWTSGNYEQY
TRBJ2-2 TRBD2 TRBV5-1 - ASSDGLAGKYTGELF
TRBJ1-1 - TRBV6-5 - ASGAGTNTEAF
TRBJ1-4 - TRBV5-6 once ASSPGSSFPSEKLF
TRBJ2-3 TRBD1 TRBV6-4 - ASSEGGAGTDTQY
TRBJ2-5 TRBD2 TRBV10-3 - AISESSGRETQY
TRBJ1-1 - TRBV21-1 - ASTTDMNTEAF
TRBJ1-1 - TRBV12-3/TRBV12-4 - ASSLNRAGAF
TRBJ2-3 - TRBV24-1 - ATSLSTDTQY
TRBJ1-2 - TRBV6-5 - ASSSPHGGGYT
TRBJ1-1 TRBD1 TRBV19 - ASSIEGQGVGEAF
TRBJ1-1 - TRBV3-1/TRBV3-2 - ASSQVIYTEAF
TRBJ1-1 - TRBV7-8 once ASSLGTGGRKAF
TRBJ1-4 - TRBV9 - ASSVGAGYNEKLF
TRBJ1-2 - TRBV20-1 - SASSGDYGYT
TRBJ1-2 - TRBV19 - ASSIQGFNGYT
TRBJ2-3 - TRBV6-4 - ASSEGRSTDTQY
TRBJ1-1 TRBD1 TRBV6-6 - ASSSGQGGKNTEAF
TRBJ1-5 - TRBV27 - ASSPRQEIEPQH
TRBJ2-1 - TRBV2 - ASTASGMSNNEQF
TRBJ1-1 - TRBV18 - ASSPTAKMNTEAF
TRBJ2-7 - TRBV5-5 - ASSLGQISSYEQY
TRBJ1-2 - TRBV7-9 once ASSPFDRNYGYT
TRBJ2-5 - TRBV5-4 few ASGSGGVSQETQY
TRBJ2-7 - TRBV24-1 - ATSDGSQGPY
TRBJ2-7 TRBD2 TRBV7-6 - ASSLAKAGGPLYEQY
TRBJ2-6 - TRBV2 - ASSRGRVDSSGANVLT
TRBJ2-2 TRBD2 TRBV7-8 - ASSTTSGNTGELF
TRBJ2-1 TRBD2 TRBV15 - ATSREAGGLNEQF
TRBJ1-2 TRBD1 TRBV30 - AWSVRDSLYGYT
TRBJ2-3 TRBD1 TRBV6-4 - ASSDGTGADTQY
TRBJ1-3 - TRBV30 - AWAPVSGNTIY
TRBJ1-2 - TRBV5-1 - ASTLDRYGYT
TRBJ2-7 TRBD2 TRBV6-1 - ASSDGTSGSYEQY